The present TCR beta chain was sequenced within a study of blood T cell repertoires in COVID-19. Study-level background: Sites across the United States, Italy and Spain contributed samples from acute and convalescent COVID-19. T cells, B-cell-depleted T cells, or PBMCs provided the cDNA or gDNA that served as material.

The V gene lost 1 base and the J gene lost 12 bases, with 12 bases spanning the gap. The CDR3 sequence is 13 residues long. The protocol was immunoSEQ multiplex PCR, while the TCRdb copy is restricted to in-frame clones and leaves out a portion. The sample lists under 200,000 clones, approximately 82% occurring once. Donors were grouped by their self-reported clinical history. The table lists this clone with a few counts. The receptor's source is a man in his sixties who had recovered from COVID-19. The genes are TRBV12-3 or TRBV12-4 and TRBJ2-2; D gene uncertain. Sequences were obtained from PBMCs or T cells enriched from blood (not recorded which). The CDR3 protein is CASSLGQSKKLFF. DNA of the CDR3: TGTGCCAGCAGTTTAGGGCAGTCCAAGAAGCTGTTTTTT.